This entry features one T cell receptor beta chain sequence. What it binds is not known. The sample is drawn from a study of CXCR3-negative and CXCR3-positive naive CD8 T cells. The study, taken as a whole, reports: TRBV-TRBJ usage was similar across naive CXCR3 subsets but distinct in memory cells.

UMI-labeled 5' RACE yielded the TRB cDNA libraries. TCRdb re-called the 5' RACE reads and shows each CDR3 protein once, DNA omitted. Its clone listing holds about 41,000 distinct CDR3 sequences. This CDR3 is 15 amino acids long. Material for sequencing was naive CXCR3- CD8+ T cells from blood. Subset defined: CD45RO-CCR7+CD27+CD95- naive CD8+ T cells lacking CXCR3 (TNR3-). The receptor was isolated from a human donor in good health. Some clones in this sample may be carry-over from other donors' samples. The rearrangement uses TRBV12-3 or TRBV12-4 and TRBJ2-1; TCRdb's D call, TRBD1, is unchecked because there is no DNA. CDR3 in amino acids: CASSPFYGAGNEQFF.